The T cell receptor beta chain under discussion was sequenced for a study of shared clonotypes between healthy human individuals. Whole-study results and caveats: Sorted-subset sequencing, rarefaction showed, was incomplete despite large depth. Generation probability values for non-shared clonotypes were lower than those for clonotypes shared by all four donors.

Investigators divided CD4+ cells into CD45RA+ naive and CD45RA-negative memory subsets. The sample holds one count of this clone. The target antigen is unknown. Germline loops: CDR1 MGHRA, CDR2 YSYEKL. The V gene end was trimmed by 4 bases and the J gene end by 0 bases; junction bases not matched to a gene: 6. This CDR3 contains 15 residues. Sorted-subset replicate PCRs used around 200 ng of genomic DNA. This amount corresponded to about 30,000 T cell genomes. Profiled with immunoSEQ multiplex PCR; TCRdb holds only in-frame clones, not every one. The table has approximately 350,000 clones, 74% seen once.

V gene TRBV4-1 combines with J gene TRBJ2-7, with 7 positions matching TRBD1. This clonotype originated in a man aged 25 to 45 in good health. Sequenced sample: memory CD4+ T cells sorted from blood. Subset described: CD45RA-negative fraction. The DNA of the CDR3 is TGCGCCAGCAGCCCGACAGGGCCTATCTCCTACGAGCAGTACTTC. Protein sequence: CASSPTGPISYEQYF.